One and the same sample provided the 14 T cell receptor beta chains below, sequenced in a study of regulatory T cells in long-lasting Graves disease. Time point defined: newly diagnosed GD, antithyroid drugs for less than 3 months. PBMC RNA was the source of the TCR library. Library construction for TCR beta used iRepertoire HTBI primers and Arm-PCR of CDR3 regions. TCRdb reanalysed the multiplex PCR reads using MiXCR and keeps one entry per CDR3 protein. Among 350,000 to 500,000 distinct CDR3 sequences, roughly 15% were seen once, and the ten largest hold about 10%. The same specimen was also included in a second study, on T cells in Graves' hyperthyroidism and ophthalmopathy.

Here the sequenced sample was peripheral blood mononuclear cells (PBMCs), taken at new diagnosis, from a patient treated with antithyroid drugs. The receptors originated from a woman in her twenties or thirties with Graves disease.

This clonotype was picked up many times. The chain carries TRBV6-4 and TRBJ2-7, with unresolved D. V shed 6 bases and J shed 2 bases, with 11 bases lying between them. This CDR3 has 13 amino acids. Germline V gives CDR1 MRHNA, CDR2 SNTAGT. CDR3 loop: CASRGNEAYEQYF. The CDR3 region has the DNA TGTGCCAGCAGAGGAAATGAGGCCTACGAGCAGTACTTC.

This clonotype has only one observation. The chain uses TRBV27 and TRBJ2-3; no clear D. Germline CDR1 MNHEY, CDR2 SMNVEV (reference sequence). The CDR3 contains 11 residues. Trimming removed 5 bases from V and 6 bases from J, with 6 bases in between. This CDR3 is CASSNADTQYF. The CDR3 nucleotides are TGTGCCAGCAGTAATGCGGATACGCAGTATTTT.

This clonotype has at least ten counts. A much larger clone differs from this one at a single base, so this may be a read error. The chain recombines TRBV3-1 with TRBJ1-1; no clear D gene. Germline CDR1 is LGHDT and CDR2 is YNNKEL (reference sequence). This CDR3 comprises 12 residues. The DNA of the CDR3 is TGTACCAGCAGCTTTATGAACACTGAAGCTTTCTTT. Its protein product is CTSSFMNTEAFF.

This clonotype was observed a few times. The genes are TRBV7-2 and TRBJ2-1; 12 positions agree with TRBD2. The CDR3 length is 18 residues. V dropped 7 bases and J dropped 7; count of bases not matched to a gene: 17. Germline CDR1 reads SGHTA; CDR2 reads FQGNSA. The CDR3 DNA is TGTGCCAGCATCCGGGGGCTAGCGGGAGGGCCGGTTGGGAATGAGCAGTTCTTC. Amino acid sequence: CASIRGLAGGPVGNEQFF.

In this sample, this clonotype turned up many times. This rearrangement joins TRBV5-5 to TRBJ2-1; 10 nucleotides agree with TRBD1. Germline loops: CDR1 SGHKS, CDR2 YYEKEE (reference sequence). This CDR3 spans 16 amino acids. The J segment lost 7 bases and the V segment lost 2 bases, leaving 9 bases of the junction unmatched. CDR3 sequence: CASSFGPGTGENEQFF. CDR3 bases: TGTGCCAGCAGCTTTGGGCCAGGGACAGGGGAGAATGAGCAGTTCTTC.

To note about this clonotype: The junction departs from the called germline gene at one end, perhaps through a read error. The chain uses TRBV6-2 or TRBV6-3 and TRBJ1-1, with TRBD1 matching over 8 bases. The CDR3 sequence is 17 residues long. CDR1 is MNHEY and CDR2 is SVGEGT in the germline V gene. CDR3 sequence: CASCYPWQGAMDTEAFF. The CDR3 nucleotides are TGTGCCAGCTGTTACCCGTGGCAGGGGGCTATGGACACTGAAGCTTTCTTT.

This clonotype was seen at least ten times. J is TRBJ2-3 and V is TRBV5-1, with D perhaps matching TRBD2 (6 bases). In germline, CDR1 is SGHRS, CDR2 YFSETQ. The CDR3 length is 16 residues. Trimming took off 4 bases at V and 0 bases at J, with 15 bases between the two ends. CDR3 sequence reads: CASSPTRPQSTDTQYF. CDR3 nucleotide sequence: TGCGCCAGCAGCCCGACTAGACCTCAAAGCACAGATACGCAGTATTTT.

This clonotype was counted a few times. Sequence at one end of the junction differs from germline and may be a read error. This rearrangement joins TRBV7-9 to TRBJ2-7; TRBD2 agrees at 13 bases. The CDR3 loop spans 15 amino acids. Per germline, CDR1 SEHNR and CDR2 FQNEAQ (reference sequence). CDR3 residues: CVSSSGLAGPYEQYF. In nucleotides, the CDR3 is TGTGTCAGCAGCTCGGGACTAGCGGGACCCTACGAGCAGTACTTC. Full variable domain (rest looked up from reference TRBV7-9 and TRBJ2-7): DTGVSQNPRHKITKRGQNVTFRCDPISEHNRLYWYRQTLGQGPEFLTYFQNEAQLEKSRLLSDRFSAERPKGSFSTLEIQRTEQGDSAMYLCVSSSGLAGPYEQYFGPGTRLTVT.

V gene TRBV9 combines with J gene TRBJ2-7, with 9 bases that match TRBD1. With 0 bases clipped from V and 10 bases from J, the junction kept 5 bases outside the gene matches. CDR1 and CDR2 from the germline V gene are SGDLS and YYNGEE. CDR3 length: 13 amino acids. The DNA for the CDR3 is TGTGCCAGCAGCGTAGGGGCGGACAGGGGACAGTACTTC. Encoded protein: CASSVGADRGQYF.

Only a few counts were recorded for this clonotype. V is TRBV29-1 and J is TRBJ2-7; unclear D gene. The CDR3 is 13 residues long. Trimming cost V 2 bases and J 4 bases, with 12 bases left between them. CDR1 is SQVTM, CDR2 ANQGSEA, per germline. The CDR3 nucleotides are TGCAGCGTTGAATCCACCGACGGGTACGAGCAGTACTTC. It translates to CSVESTDGYEQYF.

This clonotype was observed many times. The gene calls are TRBV11-2 and TRBJ2-5, with 7 bases matching TRBD1. Germline V CDR1 and CDR2: SGHAT, FQNNGV. The CDR3 loop spans 17 amino acids. The J segment lost 6 bases and the V segment lost 0 bases, leaving 13 bases of the junction unmatched. CDR3 DNA sequence: TGTGCCAGCAGCTTAGATCCCCGCACAGGGGCTGGGCAGACCCAGTACTTC. As protein: CASSLDPRTGAGQTQYF.

The rearrangement joins TRBV7-9 to TRBJ2-1, with 9 bases fitting TRBD1. Germline values: CDR1 SEHNR, CDR2 FQNEAQ (reference sequence). V trimming: 5 bases; J trimming: 8 bases; junction bases outside the gene matches: 10. This CDR3 has 15 residues. DNA of the CDR3: TGTGCCAGCAGCCCTCGGGACAGGGCCGACCATGAGCAGTTCTTC. Translating gives CASSPRDRADHEQFF.

This clonotype was detected many times. V usage is TRBV20-1 and J usage is TRBJ2-7; TRBD2 aligns across 9 bases. Germline V gene data show CDR1 as DFQATT and CDR2 as SNEGSKA (reference sequence). This CDR3 spans 15 amino acids. V was pared by 6 bases and J by 0 bases, with 9 bases of the junction left unmatched. The CDR3 region has the DNA TGCAGTGCGCGGGAGGGTAGCAGGGCCTCCTACGAGCAGTACTTC. As protein: CSAREGSRASYEQYF.

This clonotype was recorded many times. The chain uses TRBV7-2 and TRBJ2-7; 11 bases map to TRBD2. In germline, CDR1 is SGHTA, CDR2 FQGNSA. Germline trimming cut 1 base from V and 3 bases from J; bases unmatched to any gene: 5. This CDR3 has 16 amino acids. DNA for the CDR3: TGTGCCAGCAGCTTAGTCTTAGCGGGAGGGCTCTACGAGCAGTACTTC. This gives the protein CASSLVLAGGLYEQYF.